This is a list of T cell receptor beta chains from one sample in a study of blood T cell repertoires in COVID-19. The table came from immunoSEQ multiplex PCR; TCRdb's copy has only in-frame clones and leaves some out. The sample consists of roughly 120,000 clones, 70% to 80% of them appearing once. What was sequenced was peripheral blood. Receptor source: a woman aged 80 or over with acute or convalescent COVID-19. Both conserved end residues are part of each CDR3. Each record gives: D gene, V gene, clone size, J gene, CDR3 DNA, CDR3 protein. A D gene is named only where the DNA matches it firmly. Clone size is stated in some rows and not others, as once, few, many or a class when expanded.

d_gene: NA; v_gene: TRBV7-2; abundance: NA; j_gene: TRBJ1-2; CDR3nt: TGTGCCAGCAGCTTAGAGGGAGATGGCTATGGCTACACCTTC; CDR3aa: CASSLEGDGYGYTF
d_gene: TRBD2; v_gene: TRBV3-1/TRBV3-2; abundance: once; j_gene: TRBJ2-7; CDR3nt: TGTGCCAGCAGCCAAGAGGGCGGGGGGCCCTACTTC; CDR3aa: CASSQEGGGPYF
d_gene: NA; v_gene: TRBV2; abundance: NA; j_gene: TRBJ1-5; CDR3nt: TGTGCCAGCAGTGCTTATAGCAATCAGCCCCAGCATTTT; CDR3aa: CASSAYSNQPQHF
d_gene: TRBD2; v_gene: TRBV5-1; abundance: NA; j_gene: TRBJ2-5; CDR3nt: TGCGCCAGCAGCTATGGACTAGGCCCTTGGGAGACCCAGTACTTC; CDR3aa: CASSYGLGPWETQYF
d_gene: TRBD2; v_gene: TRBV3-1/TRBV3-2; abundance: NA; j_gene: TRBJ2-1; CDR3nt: TGTGCCAGCAGCCAGGAAAGAGCGGGAGACTTCTACAATGAGCAGTTCTTC; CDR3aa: CASSQERAGDFYNEQFF
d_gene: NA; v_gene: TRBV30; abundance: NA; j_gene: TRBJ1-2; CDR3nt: TGTGCCTGGAGTGTCGGGGCGGGGGGCTACACCTTC; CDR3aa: CAWSVGAGGYTF
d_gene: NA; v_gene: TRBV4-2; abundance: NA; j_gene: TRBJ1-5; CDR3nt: TGTGCCAGCAGCCAAGATTACCTCCCTGGCAGTCCTCAGCCCCAGCATTTT; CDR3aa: CASSQDYLPGSPQPQHF
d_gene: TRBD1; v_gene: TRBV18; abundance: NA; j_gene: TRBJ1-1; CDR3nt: TGTGCCAGCTCAGCCGGGACAGGATACACTGAAGCTTTCTTT; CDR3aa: CASSAGTGYTEAFF
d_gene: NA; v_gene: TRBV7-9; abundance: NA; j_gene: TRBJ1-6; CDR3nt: TGTGCCAGCAGCTTAGAACAGTATAATTCACCCCTCCACTTT; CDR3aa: CASSLEQYNSPLHF
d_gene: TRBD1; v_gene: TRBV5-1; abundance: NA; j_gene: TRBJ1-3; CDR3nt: TGCGCCAGCAGCTTCGGACAGGGGACTGGAAACACCATATATTTT; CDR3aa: CASSFGQGTGNTIYF
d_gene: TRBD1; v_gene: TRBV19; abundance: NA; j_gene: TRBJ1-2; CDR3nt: TGTGCCAGTAACCTACAGGGGATGAAGGATGGCTACACCTTC; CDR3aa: CASNLQGMKDGYTF
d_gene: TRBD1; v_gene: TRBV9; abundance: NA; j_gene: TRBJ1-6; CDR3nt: TGTGCCAGCAGCGAAGGGGACAGGGGGAATTCACCCCTCCACTTT; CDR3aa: CASSEGDRGNSPLHF
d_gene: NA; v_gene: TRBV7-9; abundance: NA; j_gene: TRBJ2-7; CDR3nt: TGTGCCAGCAGCTTACAGGGCGACTCCTACGAGCAGTACTTC; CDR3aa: CASSLQGDSYEQYF
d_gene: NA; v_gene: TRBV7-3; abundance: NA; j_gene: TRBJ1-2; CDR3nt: TGTGCCAGCAGCCCAGCCCAGGGGTGGGTCTATGGCTACACCTTC; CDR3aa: CASSPAQGWVYGYTF
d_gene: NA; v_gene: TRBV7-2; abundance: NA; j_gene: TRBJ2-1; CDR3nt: TGTGCCAGCAGCTTATTGCGGAGTAATGAGCAGTTCTTC; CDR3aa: CASSLLRSNEQFF
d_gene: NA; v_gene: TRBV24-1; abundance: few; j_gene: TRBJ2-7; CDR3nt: TGTGCCACCGGGGCCGATACCTACGAGCAGTACTTC; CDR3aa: CATGADTYEQYF
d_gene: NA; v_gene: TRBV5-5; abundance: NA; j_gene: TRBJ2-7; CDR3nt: TGTGCCAGCAGCCTCTTAGTTGTCTCCGAGCAGTACTTC; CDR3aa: CASSLLVVSEQYF
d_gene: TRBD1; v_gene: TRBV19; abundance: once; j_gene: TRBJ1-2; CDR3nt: TGTGCCAGTAGTATAAGGACAGGGGAGGACTATGGCTACACCTTC; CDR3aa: CASSIRTGEDYGYTF
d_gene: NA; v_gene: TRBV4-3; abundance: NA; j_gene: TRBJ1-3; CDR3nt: TGCGCCAGCAGCCAAGCCTTCCAGAGAGAGGCAGGGATCTCTGGAAACACCATATATTTT; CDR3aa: CASSQAFQREAGISGNTIYF
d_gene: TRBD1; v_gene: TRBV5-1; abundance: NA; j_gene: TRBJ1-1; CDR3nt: TGCGCCAGCAGCTCCTCCGGACAGGACGGCACTGAAGCTTTCTTT; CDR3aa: CASSSSGQDGTEAFF
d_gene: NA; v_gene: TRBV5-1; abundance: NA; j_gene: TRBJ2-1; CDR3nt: TGCGCCAGCAGCTTGAGTGCAGGAGGCAATGAGCAGTTCTTC; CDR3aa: CASSLSAGGNEQFF
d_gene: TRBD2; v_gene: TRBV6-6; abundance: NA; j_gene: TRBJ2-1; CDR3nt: TGTGCCAGCAGTCCCGGGACTAGTTACAATGAGCAGTTCTTC; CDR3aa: CASSPGTSYNEQFF
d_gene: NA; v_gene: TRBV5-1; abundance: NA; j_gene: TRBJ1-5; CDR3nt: TGCGCCAGCAGCCCTCTAGGTCCGACCAATCAGCCCCAGCATTTT; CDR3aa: CASSPLGPTNQPQHF
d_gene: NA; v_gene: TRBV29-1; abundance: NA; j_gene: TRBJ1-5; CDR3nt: TGCAGCGTTGGGATAGCGGGGACGGGAGCGCCCCAGCATTTT; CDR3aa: CSVGIAGTGAPQHF
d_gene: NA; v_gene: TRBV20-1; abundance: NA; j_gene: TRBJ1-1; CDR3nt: TGCAGTGCTAGTCCTCAGGGCGGGGACACTGAAGCTTTCTTT; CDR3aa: CSASPQGGDTEAFF
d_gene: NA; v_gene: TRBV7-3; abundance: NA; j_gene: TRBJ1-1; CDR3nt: TGTGCCAGCAGTTTGTCGTGGAGCACTGAAGCTTTCTTT; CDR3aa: CASSLSWSTEAFF
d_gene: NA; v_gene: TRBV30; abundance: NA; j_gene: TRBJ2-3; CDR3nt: TGTGCCTGGTCCGGGGGTTTGTCAACAGATACGCAGTATTTT; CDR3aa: CAWSGGLSTDTQYF
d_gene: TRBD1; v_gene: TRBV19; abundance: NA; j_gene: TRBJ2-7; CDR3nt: TGTGCCAGTAGCCTAGGGACAGGGCGGGCCTACGAGCAGTACTTC; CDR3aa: CASSLGTGRAYEQYF
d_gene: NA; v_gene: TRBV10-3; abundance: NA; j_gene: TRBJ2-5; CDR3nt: TGTGCCATCAGTGATCACAGGGGGGGCGTAGAGACCCAGTACTTC; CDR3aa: CAISDHRGGVETQYF
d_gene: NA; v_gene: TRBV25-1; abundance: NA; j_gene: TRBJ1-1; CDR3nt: TGTGCCAGCTCCGGGTGGAATGAAGCTTTCTTT; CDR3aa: CASSGWNEAFF
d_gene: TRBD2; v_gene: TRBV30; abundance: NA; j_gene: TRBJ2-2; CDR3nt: TGTGCCTGGACTCGCGGGAGGGGAAACACCGGGGAGCTGTTTTTT; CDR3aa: CAWTRGRGNTGELFF
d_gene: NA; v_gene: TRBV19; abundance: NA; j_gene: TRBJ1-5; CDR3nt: TGTGCCAGTAGTATTGGGCACGGGTCGGGAGGGATGCCCCAGCATTTT; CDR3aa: CASSIGHGSGGMPQHF
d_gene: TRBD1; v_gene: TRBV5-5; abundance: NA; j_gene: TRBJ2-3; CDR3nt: TGTGCCAGCAGCTGGGACAGGGGATACACAGATACGCAGTATTTT; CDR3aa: CASSWDRGYTDTQYF
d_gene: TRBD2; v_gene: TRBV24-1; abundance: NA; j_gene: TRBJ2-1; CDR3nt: TGTGCCACCAGTGACCCAAGTAAAGCGGGAGGCCGGAATGAGCAGTTCTTC; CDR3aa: CATSDPSKAGGRNEQFF
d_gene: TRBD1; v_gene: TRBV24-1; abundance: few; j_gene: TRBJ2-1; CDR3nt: TGTGCCACAGAGGACAGGGGAAACAATGAGCAGTTCTTC; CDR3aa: CATEDRGNNEQFF
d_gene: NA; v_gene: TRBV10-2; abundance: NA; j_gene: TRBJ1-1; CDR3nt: TGCGCCAGCATAAATGTGGCAGAAAAGAACACTGAAGCTTTCTTT; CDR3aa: CASINVAEKNTEAFF
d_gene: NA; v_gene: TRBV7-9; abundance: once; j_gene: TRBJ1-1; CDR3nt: TGTGCCAGCAGCTTCGGGGGGGGCAGGAACACTGAAGCTTTCTTT; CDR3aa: CASSFGGGRNTEAFF